These T cell receptor beta chains were read from a single sample in a study of shared clonotypes between healthy human individuals. Assay used: immunoSEQ multiplex PCR; TCRdb lists only in-frame clones, some missing. The sample comprises around 990,000 clones, approximately 77% of which are singletons, and approximately 0.9% rests with the top ten. Sequencing was performed on memory CD4+ T cells from PBMCs. These receptors all stem from a man younger than 35 in good health. Some clones in this sample may be carry-over from other donors' samples. The conserved cysteine and the conserved F or W are not part of the CDR3 here. The D gene is left open where the match is weak.

j_call | v_call | d_call | cdr3_aa
TRBJ1-2 | TRBV27 | . | ASSSHDRHNYGYT
TRBJ1-2 | TRBV5-6 | TRBD1 | ASSRDRTYGYT
TRBJ1-5 | TRBV19 | TRBD1 | ASRGTGGGSNQPQH
TRBJ2-1 | TRBV7-7 | TRBD2 | ASSLDAGGQGEQF
TRBJ1-2 | TRBV9 | . | ASFRSGRSYYGYT
TRBJ1-5 | TRBV5-8 | TRBD1 | ASSHGDSPSNQPQH
TRBJ2-3 | TRBV19 | TRBD2 | ASSINPGLATDTQY
TRBJ2-3 | TRBV9 | . | ASSASTAGRGDTQY
TRBJ2-6 | TRBV4-3 | . | ASSQPGSGANVLT
TRBJ2-2 | TRBV5-1 | . | ASSGGTIPNTGELF
TRBJ2-3 | TRBV5-1 | TRBD2 | ASSLWLAGGSSTDTQY
TRBJ2-7 | TRBV7-9 | . | ASSATQGPYEQY
TRBJ2-3 | TRBV5-1 | . | ASSPFAGTVSSTDTQY
TRBJ2-7 | TRBV7-2 | . | ASSTLLASYEQY
TRBJ2-4 | TRBV5-1 | . | ASSTGQIQNIQY
TRBJ2-2 | TRBV19 | . | ASSLGQTNTGELF
TRBJ2-7 | TRBV18 | TRBD1 | ASSPPGTGSSYEQY
TRBJ1-2 | TRBV6-1 | TRBD1 | ASTAGQGIGGYT
TRBJ1-5 | TRBV15 | . | ATSRVYYQPQH
TRBJ1-4 | TRBV28 | . | ASSRGATNEKLF
TRBJ2-7 | TRBV2 | . | ASSSIVGQY
TRBJ1-5 | TRBV7-3 | TRBD1 | ASSPPRGTVHQPQH
TRBJ2-4 | TRBV15 | . | ATRGRGLAKNIQY
TRBJ1-2 | TRBV28 | . | ASGTSGLYT
TRBJ1-1 | TRBV29-1 | TRBD1 | SVADRGGTEAF
TRBJ1-4 | TRBV30 | TRBD1 | AWRPGQTNEKLF
TRBJ2-1 | TRBV7-2 | . | ASSLVQRAGEQF
TRBJ2-7 | TRBV6-5 | . | ASSSSPGEAYEQY
TRBJ1-6 | TRBV7-9 | . | ASSRGDVGGSGSPLH
TRBJ1-5 | TRBV30 | . | AWSVRALSQPQH
TRBJ2-2 | TRBV5-5 | . | ASSFSRVTGELF
. | TRBV4-2 | . | ASSQSGTPSSEQY
TRBJ1-1 | TRBV14 | . | ASSKGRRINTEAF
TRBJ2-2 | TRBV2 | . | ASSDGRSTGELF
TRBJ2-5 | TRBV25-1 | . | ASSTPQGRAAQY
TRBJ2-1 | TRBV5-1 | . | ASSLGGYNEQF
TRBJ1-1 | TRBV5-1 | . | ASSTEGRGLTEAF
TRBJ2-1 | TRBV28 | TRBD2 | ASSAGLAGASYNEQF
TRBJ1-3 | TRBV6-1 | . | ASSERRGGNTIY
TRBJ1-1 | TRBV7-2 | . | ASSPARSEAF
TRBJ1-5 | TRBV6-5 | TRBD1 | ASRPLDRGNQPQH
TRBJ1-5 | TRBV5-1 | . | ASSLDGGNQPQH
TRBJ2-5 | TRBV28 | . | ASTLAAQETQY
TRBJ2-1 | TRBV7-9 | . | ASSPRKGHSSYNEQF
TRBJ2-2 | TRBV5-6 | . | ASSLAIGNGGELF
TRBJ2-5 | TRBV5-1 | . | ASSPQFWETQY
TRBJ2-3 | TRBV7-3 | . | ASSFTGLTDTQY
TRBJ2-4 | TRBV28 | . | ASSGRVTGSAKNIQY
TRBJ2-3 | TRBV28 | TRBD2 | ASLLAGAGGAQY
TRBJ2-7 | TRBV28 | TRBD2 | ASRGSGSIGYEQY
TRBJ2-3 | TRBV10-3 | TRBD2 | AISESRTSPSWSGTDTQY
TRBJ2-2 | TRBV7-6 | . | ASSIDTGTTGELF
TRBJ2-5 | TRBV2 | . | ASSPGPRAQY
TRBJ1-2 | TRBV4-3 | TRBD1 | ASSLGQTYGYT
TRBJ1-1 | TRBV4-1 | . | ASSQDNARKTAF
TRBJ2-2 | TRBV4-1 | . | ASSQDQGSGELF
TRBJ2-1 | TRBV7-3 | TRBD2 | ASSFSGGYNEQF
TRBJ1-2 | TRBV21-1 | . | ASSKDRGRDYGYT
TRBJ2-1 | TRBV5-4 | TRBD2 | ASSPVKREDNEQF